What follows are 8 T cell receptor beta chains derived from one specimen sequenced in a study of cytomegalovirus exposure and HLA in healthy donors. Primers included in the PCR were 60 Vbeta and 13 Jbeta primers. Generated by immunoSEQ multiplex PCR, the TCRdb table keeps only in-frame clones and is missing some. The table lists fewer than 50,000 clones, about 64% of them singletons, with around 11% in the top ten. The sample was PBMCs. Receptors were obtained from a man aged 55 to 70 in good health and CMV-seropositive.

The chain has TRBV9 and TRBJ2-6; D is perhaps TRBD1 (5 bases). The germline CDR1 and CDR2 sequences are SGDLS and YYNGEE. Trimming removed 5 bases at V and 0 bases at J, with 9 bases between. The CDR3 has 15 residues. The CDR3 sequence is CASSGRDSGANVLTF. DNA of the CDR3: TGTGCCAGCAGTGGCAGGGACTCTGGGGCCAACGTCCTGACTTTC.

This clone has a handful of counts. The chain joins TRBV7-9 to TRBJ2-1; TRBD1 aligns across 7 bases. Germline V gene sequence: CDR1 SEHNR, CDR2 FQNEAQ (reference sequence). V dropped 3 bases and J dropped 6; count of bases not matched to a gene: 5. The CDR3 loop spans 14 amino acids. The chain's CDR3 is CASSFRQGGNEQFF. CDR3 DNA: TGTGCCAGCAGCTTCCGACAGGGTGGCAATGAGCAGTTCTTC. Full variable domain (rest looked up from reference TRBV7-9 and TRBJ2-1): DTGVSQNPRHKITKRGQNVTFRCDPISEHNRLYWYRQTLGQGPEFLTYFQNEAQLEKSRLLSDRFSAERPKGSFSTLEIQRTEQGDSAMYLCASSFRQGGNEQFFGPGTRLTVL.

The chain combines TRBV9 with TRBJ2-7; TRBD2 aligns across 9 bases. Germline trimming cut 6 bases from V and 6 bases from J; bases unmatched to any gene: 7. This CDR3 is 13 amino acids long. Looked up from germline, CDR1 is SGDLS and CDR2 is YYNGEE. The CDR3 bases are TGTGCCAGCAACCTAGGGACTAGCACCGAGCAGTACTTC. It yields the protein CASNLGTSTEQYF.

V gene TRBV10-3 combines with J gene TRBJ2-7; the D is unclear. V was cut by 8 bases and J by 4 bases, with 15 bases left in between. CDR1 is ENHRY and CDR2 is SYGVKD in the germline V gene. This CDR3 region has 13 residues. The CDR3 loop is CAIGSRQEYEQYF. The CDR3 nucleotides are TGTGCCATCGGCTCGAGACAAGAATACGAGCAGTACTTC.

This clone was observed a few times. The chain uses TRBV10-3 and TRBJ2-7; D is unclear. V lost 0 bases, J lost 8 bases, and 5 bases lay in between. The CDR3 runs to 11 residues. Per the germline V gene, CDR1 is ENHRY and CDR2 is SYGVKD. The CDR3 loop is CAISESEKQYF. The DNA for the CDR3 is TGTGCCATCAGTGAGTCCGAGAAGCAGTACTTC.

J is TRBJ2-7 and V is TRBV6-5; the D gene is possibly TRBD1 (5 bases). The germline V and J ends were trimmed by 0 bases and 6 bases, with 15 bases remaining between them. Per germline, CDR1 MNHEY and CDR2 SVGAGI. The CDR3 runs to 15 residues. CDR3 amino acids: CASSYSMDMGSEQYF. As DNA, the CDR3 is TGTGCCAGCAGTTACTCTATGGACATGGGCTCCGAGCAGTACTTC.

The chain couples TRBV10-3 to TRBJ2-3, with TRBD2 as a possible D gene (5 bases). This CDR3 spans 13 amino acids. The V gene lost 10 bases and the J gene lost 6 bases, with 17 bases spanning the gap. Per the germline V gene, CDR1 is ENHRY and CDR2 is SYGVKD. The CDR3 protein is CATNRLAEDTQYF. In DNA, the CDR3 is TGTGCCACCAATCGGCTAGCAGAGGATACGCAGTATTTT.

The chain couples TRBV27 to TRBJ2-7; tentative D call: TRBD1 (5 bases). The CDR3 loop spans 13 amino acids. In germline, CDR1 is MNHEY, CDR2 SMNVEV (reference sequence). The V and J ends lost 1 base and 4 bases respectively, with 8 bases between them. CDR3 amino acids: CASSLFQGYEQYF. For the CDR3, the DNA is TGTGCCAGCAGTTTATTCCAGGGATACGAGCAGTACTTC.